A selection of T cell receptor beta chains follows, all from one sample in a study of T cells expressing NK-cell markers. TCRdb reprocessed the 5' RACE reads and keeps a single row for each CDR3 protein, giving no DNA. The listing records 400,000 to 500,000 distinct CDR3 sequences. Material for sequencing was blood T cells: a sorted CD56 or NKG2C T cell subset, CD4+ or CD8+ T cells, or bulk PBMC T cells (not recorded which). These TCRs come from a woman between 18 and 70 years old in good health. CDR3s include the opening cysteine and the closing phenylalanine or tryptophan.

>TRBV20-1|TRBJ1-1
CSAPAGGPRNTEAFF
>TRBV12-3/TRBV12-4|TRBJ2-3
CASSFRRGRTDTQYF
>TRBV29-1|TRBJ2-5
CSGYWTDQETQYF
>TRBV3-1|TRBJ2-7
CASSQDRVAGTYEQYF
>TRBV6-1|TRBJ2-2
CASREGAAGELFF
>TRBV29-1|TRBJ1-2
CSVEGSRGNGYTF
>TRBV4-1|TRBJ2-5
CASSQGQAYTETQYF
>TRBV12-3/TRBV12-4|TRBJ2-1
CASSSLAGGHNEQFF
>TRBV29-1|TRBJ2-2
CSVVTATGELFF
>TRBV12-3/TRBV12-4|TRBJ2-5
CASRGPGVETQYF
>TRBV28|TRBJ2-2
CASSRPDRGTGELFF
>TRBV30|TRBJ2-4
CAWDGLAKNIQYF
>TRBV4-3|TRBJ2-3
CASSQESGGYKTDTQYF
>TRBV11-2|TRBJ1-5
CASSLGDKGNQPQHF
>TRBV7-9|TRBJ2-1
CASSSLGGFDEQFF
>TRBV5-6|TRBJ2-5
CASSLPGQLMETQYF
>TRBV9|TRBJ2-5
CASSVVPGLAGASSGPTQETQYF
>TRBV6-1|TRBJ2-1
CASSEPSGHYNEQFF
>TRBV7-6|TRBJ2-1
CASSLGIADSYNEQFF
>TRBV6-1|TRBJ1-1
CASFPVRGDYTEAFF
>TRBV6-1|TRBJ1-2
CASSKVAYNYGYTF
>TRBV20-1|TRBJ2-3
CSARDGTSGTLTDTQYF
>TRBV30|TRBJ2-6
CAWSVLGHSGANVLTF
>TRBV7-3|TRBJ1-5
CASSSGGPNQPQHF
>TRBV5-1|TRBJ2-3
CASSPGDRGGRDTQYF
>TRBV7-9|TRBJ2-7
CASVELAGVYEQYF
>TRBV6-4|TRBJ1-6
CASSDRNRGTYNSPLHF
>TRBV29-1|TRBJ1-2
CSVGAETVGYTF
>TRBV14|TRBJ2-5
CASSSLAGAETQYF
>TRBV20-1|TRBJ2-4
CSASWADDPKNIQYF
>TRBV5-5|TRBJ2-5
CASSPGGGGQETQYF
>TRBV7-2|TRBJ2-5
CASSLAPGGQTQYF
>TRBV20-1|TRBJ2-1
CSAPQMQGPYNEQFF
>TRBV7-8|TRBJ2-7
CASSFRGSTYEQYF
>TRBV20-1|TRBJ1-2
CSANKWTGGDYGYTF
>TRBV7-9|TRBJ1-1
CASSFSAEAFF
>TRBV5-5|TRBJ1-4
CASSFSQSNEKLFF
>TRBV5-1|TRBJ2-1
CASSWGLSGQFF
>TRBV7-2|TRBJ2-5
CASSLAGTAPPETQYF
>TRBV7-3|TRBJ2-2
CASSFRGNLGGELFF
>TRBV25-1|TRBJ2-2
CASSEYGTGELFF
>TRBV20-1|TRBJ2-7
CSASSGGLYEQYF
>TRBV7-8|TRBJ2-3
CASSFNGRTDTQYF
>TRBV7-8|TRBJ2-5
CASSSRPGETQYF
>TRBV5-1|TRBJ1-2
CASSRKTGVDYGYTF
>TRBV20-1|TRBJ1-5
CSARPQAGESNQPQHF
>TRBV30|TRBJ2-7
CAWSGPGNRYTYEQYF
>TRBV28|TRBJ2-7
CATLTAYEQYF
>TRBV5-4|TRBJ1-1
CASSSQGRSMNTEAFF
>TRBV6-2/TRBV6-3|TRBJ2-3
CASSYSRSGADTQYF
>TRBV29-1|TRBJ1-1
CSVGVNTEAFF
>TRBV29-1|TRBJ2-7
CSVGTASYEQYF
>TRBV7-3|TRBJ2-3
CASSRDRAGTDTQYF